These T cell receptor beta chains were read from a single sample in a study of blood T cell repertoires in COVID-19. Repertoires were generated with immunoSEQ multiplex PCR, while TCRdb's copy carries only in-frame clones and drops some. The sample records tens of thousands of clones, roughly 84% being singletons. Sequencing was done on a sample of peripheral blood. All receptors come from a man between 65 and 79 years old with acute or convalescent COVID-19. The CDR3 runs from the conserved cysteine through the conserved F or W. Only part of the rows carry a size: once, few, many, or a class if the clone is expanded.

CDR3aa	abundance	v_gene	j_gene
CASSVPGLAGGRDIQYF	.	TRBV7-2	TRBJ2-4
CASSSGTGKETQYF	.	TRBV7-3	TRBJ2-5
CASSLETSGNEQFF	.	TRBV27	TRBJ2-1
CAISDFGTSGPTDTQYF	.	TRBV10-3	TRBJ2-3
CASSRGQFNEQFF	.	TRBV7-2	TRBJ2-1
CASSATGDPNTGELFF	.	TRBV9	TRBJ2-2
CASSVNRGNSPLHF	few	TRBV9	TRBJ1-6
CASSLPTGVETQYF	few	TRBV3-1/TRBV3-2	TRBJ2-5
CASSGVTGASTDTQYF	.	TRBV5-1	TRBJ2-3
CASSVDEGDNEQFF	.	TRBV9	TRBJ2-1
CASSEEGGGNAFF	.	TRBV2	TRBJ1-1
CASSLQFGQARTEAFF	few	TRBV11-2	TRBJ1-1
CASSYNTGSEAFF	.	TRBV9	TRBJ1-1
CASSLQPAGTVNGYTF	once	TRBV5-1	TRBJ1-2
CASSLARLAGGYEQFF	.	TRBV7-2	TRBJ2-1
CASSSSTGGQNSPLHF	.	TRBV19	TRBJ1-6
CASSSGLAGQETQYF	.	TRBV18	TRBJ2-5
CASSAGDNEKLFF	.	TRBV19	TRBJ1-4
CASRQGQSSYNEQFF	.	TRBV6-5	TRBJ2-1